A single sample is the source of the 5 T cell receptor beta chains below, sequenced in a study of shared clonotypes between healthy human individuals. The table came from immunoSEQ multiplex PCR; TCRdb's copy has only in-frame clones and leaves some out. The sample comprises roughly 640,000 clones, about 97% of which are singletons, and 0.045% to 0.07% rests with the top ten. The sequenced sample consisted of naive CD4+ T cells sorted from blood. Subset described: CD45RA+ positively selected. The receptors were sampled from a woman aged 30 to 39 in good health.

The rearrangement links TRBV2 to TRBJ1-1; unclear D gene. CDR1 and CDR2 from the germline V gene are SNHLY and FYNNEI. The V end lost 1 base, the J end lost 2 bases, and 8 bases lay between the germline ends. This CDR3 has 14 residues. CDR3 loop: CASSEEGGNTEAFF. As DNA, the CDR3 is TGTGCCAGCAGTGAAGAGGGTGGTAACACTGAAGCTTTCTTT.

V gene TRBV10-3 combines with J gene TRBJ2-7, with D tentatively TRBD2 (5 bases). V lost 6 bases and J 6 bases, leaving 21 bases between the germline ends. CDR1 and CDR2 (germline): ENHRY, SYGVKD. The CDR3 is 15 residues long. The CDR3 here is CAIREELVSWGEQYF. The CDR3 DNA is TGTGCCATCAGAGAAGAACTAGTCTCCTGGGGCGAGCAGTACTTC.

The V and J genes are TRBV2 and TRBJ2-7; perhaps TRBD2 as D (6 bases). The V gene lost 7 bases and the J gene lost 5 bases, with 18 bases spanning the gap. The CDR3 loop spans 14 amino acids. CDR1 and CDR2 from the germline V gene are SNHLY and FYNNEI. CDR3 loop: CASNVRESLDEQYF. As DNA, the CDR3 is TGTGCCAGCAACGTCCGGGAGTCTCTCGACGAGCAGTACTTC.

V usage is TRBV11-2 and J usage is TRBJ2-7; the match to TRBD1 covers 8 bases. CDR1 and CDR2 (germline): SGHAT, FQNNGV. The junction had 2 bases not matched to a gene; V was cut back by 5 bases and J by 2 bases. The CDR3 has 13 residues. DNA for the CDR3: TGTGCCAGCAGCCAGGACAGGGCCTACGAGCAGTACTTC. Translation gives CASSQDRAYEQYF.

V is TRBV10-1 and J is TRBJ1-1; the match to TRBD1 covers 7 bases. The CDR3 consists of 13 residues. CDR1 WNHNN and CDR2 SYGVQD come from the germline V gene (reference sequence). The trim removed 6 bases at V and 3 bases at J, leaving 4 bases unmatched. CDR3 DNA: TGCGCCAGCAGGAACCAGGGGGACACTGAAGCTTTCTTT. This encodes CASRNQGDTEAFF.